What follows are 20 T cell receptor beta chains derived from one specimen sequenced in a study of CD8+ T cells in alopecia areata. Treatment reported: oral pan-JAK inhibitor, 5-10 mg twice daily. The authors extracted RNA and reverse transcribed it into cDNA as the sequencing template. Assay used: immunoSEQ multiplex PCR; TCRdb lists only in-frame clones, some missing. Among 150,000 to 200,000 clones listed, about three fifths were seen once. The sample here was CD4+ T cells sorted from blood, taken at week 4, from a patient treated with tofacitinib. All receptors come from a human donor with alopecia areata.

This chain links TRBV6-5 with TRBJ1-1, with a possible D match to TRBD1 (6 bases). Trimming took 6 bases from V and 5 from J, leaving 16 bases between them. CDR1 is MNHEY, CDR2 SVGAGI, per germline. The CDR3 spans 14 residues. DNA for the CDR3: TGTGCCAGCAGGAAACAGGGTGATCGGACTGAAGCTTTCTTT. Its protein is CASRKQGDRTEAFF.

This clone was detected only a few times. Written as DNA, the CDR3 is TGTGCCAGCTCACTAGCAACGGGAAGTATCTACGAGCAGTACTTC. Amino acids: CASSLATGSIYEQYF. The chain couples TRBV18 to TRBJ2-7; D might be TRBD2 (5 bases). Germline V gene sequence: CDR1 KGHSH, CDR2 LQKENI. Trimming removed 4 bases from V and 3 bases from J, with 16 bases in between. The CDR3 is made up of 15 amino acids. Together with reference TRBV18 and TRBJ2-7, the CDR3 gives the full variable domain: NAGVMQNPRHLVRRRGQEARLRCSPMKGHSHVYWYRQLPEEGLKFMVYLQKENIIDESGMPKERFSAEFPKEGPSILRIQQVVRGDSAAYFCASSLATGSIYEQYFGPGTRLTVT.

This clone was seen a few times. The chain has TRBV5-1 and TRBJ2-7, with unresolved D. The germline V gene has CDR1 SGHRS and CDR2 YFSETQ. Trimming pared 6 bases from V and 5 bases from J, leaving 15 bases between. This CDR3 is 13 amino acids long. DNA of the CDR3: TGCGCCAGCACCCCGACTGCGAGCGACGAGCAGTACTTC. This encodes CASTPTASDEQYF.

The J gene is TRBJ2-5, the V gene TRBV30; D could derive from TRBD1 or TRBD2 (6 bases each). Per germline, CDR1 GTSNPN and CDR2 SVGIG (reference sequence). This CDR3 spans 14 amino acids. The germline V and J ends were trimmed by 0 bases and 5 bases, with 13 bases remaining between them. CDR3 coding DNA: TGTGCCTGGAGTGTACGGCAGGGGAGGGAGACCCAGTACTTC. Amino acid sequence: CAWSVRQGRETQYF.

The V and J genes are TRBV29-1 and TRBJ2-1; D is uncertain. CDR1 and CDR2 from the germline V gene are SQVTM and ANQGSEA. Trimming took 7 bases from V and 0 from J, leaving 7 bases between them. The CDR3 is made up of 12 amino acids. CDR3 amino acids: CSGMLSYNEQFF. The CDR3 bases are TGCAGCGGCATGCTCTCCTACAATGAGCAGTTCTTC.

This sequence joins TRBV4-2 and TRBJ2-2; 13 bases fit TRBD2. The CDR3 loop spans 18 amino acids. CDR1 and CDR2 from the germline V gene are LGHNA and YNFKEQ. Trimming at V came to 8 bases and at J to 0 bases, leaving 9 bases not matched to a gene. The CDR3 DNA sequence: TGTGCCAGCTTGGGGGGACTAGCGGGGACCACGAACACCGGGGAGCTGTTTTTT. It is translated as CASLGGLAGTTNTGELFF.

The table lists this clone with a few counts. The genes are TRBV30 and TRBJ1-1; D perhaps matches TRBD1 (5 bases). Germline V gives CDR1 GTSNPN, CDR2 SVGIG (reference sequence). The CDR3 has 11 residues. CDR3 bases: TGTGCTTCGGGGTCGCGGGGGGTGACTTTCTTT. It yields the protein CASGSRGVTFF.

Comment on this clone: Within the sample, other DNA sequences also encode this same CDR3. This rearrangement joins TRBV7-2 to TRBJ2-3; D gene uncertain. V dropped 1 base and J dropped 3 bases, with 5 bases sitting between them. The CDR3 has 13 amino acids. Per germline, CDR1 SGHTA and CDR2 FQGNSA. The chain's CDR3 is CASSLVGTDTQYF. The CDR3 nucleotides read TGTGCCAGCAGCTTAGTGGGGACAGATACGCAGTATTTT.

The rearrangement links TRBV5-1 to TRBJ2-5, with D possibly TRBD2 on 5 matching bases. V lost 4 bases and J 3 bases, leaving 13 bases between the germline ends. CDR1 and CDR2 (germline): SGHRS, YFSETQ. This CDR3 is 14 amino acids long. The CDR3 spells CASSLGLSKETQYF. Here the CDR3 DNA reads TGCGCCAGCAGCCTCGGACTGAGTAAAGAGACCCAGTACTTC. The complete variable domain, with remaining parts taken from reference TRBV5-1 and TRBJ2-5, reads KAGVTQTPRYLIKTRGQQVTLSCSPISGHRSVSWYQQTPGQGLQFLFEYFSETQRNKGNFPGRFSGRQFSNSRSEMNVSTLELGDSALYLCASSLGLSKETQYFGPGTRLLVL.

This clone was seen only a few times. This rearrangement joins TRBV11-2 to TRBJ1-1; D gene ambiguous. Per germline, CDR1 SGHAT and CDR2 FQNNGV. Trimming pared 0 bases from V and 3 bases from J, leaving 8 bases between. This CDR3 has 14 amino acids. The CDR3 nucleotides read TGTGCCAGCAGCTTAGAGGGCCTCTACACTGAAGCTTTCTTT. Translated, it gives CASSLEGLYTEAFF.

Here the CDR3 DNA reads TGTGCCAGCAGTGGAGGCCTTGAAGCTTTCTTT. Its translation: CASSGGLEAFF. The J gene is TRBJ1-1, the V gene TRBV25-1; D ambiguous. CDR1 and CDR2 from the germline V gene are MGHDK and SYGVNS. The CDR3 is 11 amino acids. V was shortened by 4 bases and J by 7 bases, with 7 bases between the two germline ends. The variable domain in full, completed from reference TRBV25-1 and TRBJ1-1, reads EADIYQTPRYLVIGTGKKITLECSQTMGHDKMYWYQQDPGMELHLIHYSYGVNSTEKGDLSSESTVSRIRTEHFPLTLESARPSHTSQYLCASSGGLEAFFGQGTRLTVV.

CDR3 sequence: CSVVKGGNNEQYF. The CDR3 DNA follows: TGCAGCGTTGTGAAAGGGGGCAACAACGAGCAGTACTTC. The chain couples TRBV29-1 to TRBJ2-5, with 7 bases aligning to TRBD1. Judging by the DNA end, TRBJ2-7 fits better; the J call may be wrong. CDR3 size: 13 residues. Germline CDR1 is SQVTM and CDR2 is ANQGSEA.

CDR3 residues: CASTQLGGNTEAFF. The CDR3 bases are TGCGCCAGCACCCAACTCGGGGGGAACACTGAAGCTTTCTTT. This chain uses TRBV5-1 with TRBJ1-1, with D perhaps matching TRBD1 (5 bases). This CDR3 has 14 residues. V lost 6 bases and J lost 1, with 13 bases in between. The germline gives CDR1 SGHRS, CDR2 YFSETQ.

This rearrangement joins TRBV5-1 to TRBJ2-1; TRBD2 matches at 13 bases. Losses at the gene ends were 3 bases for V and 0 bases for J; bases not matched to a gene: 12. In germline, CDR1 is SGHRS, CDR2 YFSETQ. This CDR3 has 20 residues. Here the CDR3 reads CASSSRGLAGIHGSYNEQFF. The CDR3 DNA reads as TGCGCCAGCAGCTCTAGGGGACTAGCGGGGATTCACGGCTCCTACAATGAGCAGTTCTTC.

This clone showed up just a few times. CDR3 residues: CASSYSTGGDEKLFF. The CDR3 DNA is TGTGCCAGCAGTTACTCGACAGGAGGAGATGAAAAACTGTTTTTT. The chain couples TRBV6-6 to TRBJ1-4, with a weak D call TRBD1 (6 bases). Germline lookup yields CDR1 MNHNY and CDR2 SVGAGI (reference sequence). V was clipped by 0 bases and J by 6 bases, with 11 bases between them. The CDR3 loop spans 15 amino acids.

The chain's CDR3 is CASRTGGGDLSEQYF. In DNA form, the CDR3 reads TGTGCCAGCAGGACAGGAGGGGGAGATCTGAGCGAGCAGTACTTC. The rearrangement links TRBV5-4 to TRBJ2-7; D tentatively reads TRBD1 or TRBD2 (6 bases each). With 5 bases removed from V and 6 bases from J, the gap between germline ends came to 21 bases. The CDR3 is 15 residues long. From germline, CDR1 is SGHNT and CDR2 YYREEE (reference sequence).

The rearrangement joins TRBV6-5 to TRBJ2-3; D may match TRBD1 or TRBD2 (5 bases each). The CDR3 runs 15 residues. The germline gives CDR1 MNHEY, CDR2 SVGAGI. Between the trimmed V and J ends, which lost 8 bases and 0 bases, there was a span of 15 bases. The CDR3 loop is CASQLLGVSTDTQYF. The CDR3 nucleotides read TGTGCCAGCCAGCTCCTGGGGGTTAGCACAGATACGCAGTATTTT.

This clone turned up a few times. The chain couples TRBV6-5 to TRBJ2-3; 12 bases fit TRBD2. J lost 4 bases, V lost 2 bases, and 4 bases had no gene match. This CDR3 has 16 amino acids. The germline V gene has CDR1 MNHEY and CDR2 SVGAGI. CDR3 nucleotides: TGTGCCAGCAGTTACGGTCTAGCGGGGGGGCCAGATACGCAGTATTTT. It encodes CASSYGLAGGPDTQYF.

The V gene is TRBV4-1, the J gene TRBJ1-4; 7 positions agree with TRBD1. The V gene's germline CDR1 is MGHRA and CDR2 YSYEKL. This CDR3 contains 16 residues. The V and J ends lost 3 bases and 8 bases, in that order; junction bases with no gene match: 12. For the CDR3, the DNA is TGCGCCAGCAGCCAGACTACCGGGGACAGTCGGGAAAAACTGTTTTTT. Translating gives CASSQTTGDSREKLFF.

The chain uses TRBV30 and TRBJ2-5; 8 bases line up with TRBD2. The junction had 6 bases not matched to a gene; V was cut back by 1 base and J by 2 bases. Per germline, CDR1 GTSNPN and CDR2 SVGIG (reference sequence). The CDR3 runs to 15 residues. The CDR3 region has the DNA TGTGCCTGGAGTGGAGGCGGGGGGATTCAAGAGACCCAGTACTTC. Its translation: CAWSGGGGIQETQYF. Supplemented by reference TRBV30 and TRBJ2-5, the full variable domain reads SQTIHQWPATLVQPVGSPLSLECTVEGTSNPNLYWYRQAAGRGLQLLFYSVGIGQISSEVPQNLSASRPQDRQFILSSKKLLLSDSGFYLCAWSGGGGIQETQYFGPGTRLLVL.